This T cell receptor beta chain was identified during a study of response to subunit inactivated influenza vaccine. The study's findings and limits: Each seasonal influenza vaccination recruits few new T cells, the authors suggested.

TCRdb passed the RT-PCR reads through MiXCR, listing each CDR3 protein once. The repertoire consists of 650,000 to 850,000 distinct CDR3 sequences, with approximately 15% occurring once and the leading ten covering 6.5% to 8.5%. Note on this clonotype: Its antigen is unidentified.

With 1 base removed from V and 2 bases from J, the gap between germline ends came to 16 bases. The CDR3 runs 17 residues. Per the germline V gene, CDR1 is SGHTA and CDR2 is FQGNSA. Here the sequenced sample was PBMCs from blood, taken around 14 days before vaccination. This clonotype was sampled from a man in his forties or fifties who received an inactivated influenza vaccine. The chain joins TRBV7-2 to TRBJ2-3; no definite D call. The CDR3 loop is CASSLVWGSQNTDTQYF. In DNA, the CDR3 is TGTGCCAGCAGCTTAGTGTGGGGTTCACAGAACACAGATACGCAGTATTTT.